The next 15 T cell receptor beta chains were all read from a single sample in a study of beta chain features in type 1 diabetes. Study conclusions and caveats: Type 1 diabetes patients showed a moderate but significant shortening of TCRB CDR3s in all four CD4+ subsets.

These receptors' targets are unknown. What was sequenced were expressed TCRB transcripts, since all of the isolated RNA had been reverse transcribed. Generated by immunoSEQ multiplex PCR, the TCRdb table keeps only in-frame clones and is missing some. The data contain more than 300,000 clones, around 10% of them singletons. Sequencing was performed on central memory CD4+ T cells from blood. The source of these receptors is a man aged 25 to 40 with type 1 diabetes.

This clone was observed a few times. This chain links TRBV30 with TRBJ2-1, with 9 bases fitting TRBD2. The germline V gene has CDR1 GTSNPN and CDR2 SVGIG (reference sequence). The V segment lost 8 bases and the J segment 2 bases; nucleotides outside the gene matches: 13. The CDR3 totals 16 residues. DNA of the CDR3: TGTGCCGCCAGCCGAAAACTAGCGGGTGCCTACAATGAGCAGTTCTTC. This sequence encodes CAASRKLAGAYNEQFF.

At least ten counts were recorded for this clone. The rearrangement joins TRBV29-1 to TRBJ1-1; D gene unclear. Trimming took 7 bases from V and 4 from J, leaving 7 bases between them. Germline V lookup: CDR1 SQVTM, CDR2 ANQGSEA. The CDR3 is 10 amino acids. CDR3 DNA: TGCAGCGCCGTACTCACTGAAGCTTTCTTT. This codes for CSAVLTEAFF.

This clone turned up a few times. This chain uses TRBV14 with TRBJ2-7, with TRBD1 matching 10 bases. In germline, CDR1 is SGHDN, CDR2 FVKESK. V dropped 1 base and J dropped 1; count of bases not matched to a gene: 4. The CDR3 extends over 16 amino acids. The CDR3 DNA follows: TGTGCCAGCAGCCAAGTAGGGACAGGGGCTTCCTACGAGCAGTACTTC. It yields the protein CASSQVGTGASYEQYF.

This sequence joins TRBV29-1 and TRBJ2-7; 8 bases are shared with TRBD1. The CDR3 extends over 13 amino acids. V lost 2 bases to trimming and J lost 0 bases; unmatched junction nucleotides: 0. CDR1 is SQVTM and CDR2 is ANQGSEA in the germline V gene. Here the CDR3 DNA reads TGCAGCGTTGAAACAGGGGGCTCCTACGAGCAGTACTTC. This sequence encodes CSVETGGSYEQYF.

The chain has TRBV4-1 and TRBJ2-2; D ambiguous. The length of the CDR3 is 12 residues. Trimming stripped 2 bases from V and 5 bases from J, with 3 bases between. Germline lookup yields CDR1 MGHRA and CDR2 YSYEKL. CDR3 sequence: CASSQRTGELFF. In DNA form, the CDR3 reads TGCGCCAGCAGCCAAAGGACCGGGGAGCTGTTTTTT.

This clone was seen only a few times. The chain joins TRBV12-1 to TRBJ2-5; the table calls TRBD2, which could not be checked here. TRBV12-1 is noted as a pseudogene. There are 16 residues in the CDR3. The CDR3 bases are TGTGCCAGCAGCTCGCTCGGACTAGCGGGCCAAGAGACCCAGTACTTC. Protein product: CASSSLGLAGQETQYF.

This clone was detected only a few times. The chain links TRBV6-6 to TRBJ1-2, with D perhaps TRBD1 (6 bases). The CDR3 sequence is 13 residues long. Germline CDR1 MNHNY, CDR2 SVGAGI (reference sequence). V gave up 5 bases and J gave up 3 bases, with 10 bases separating them. In DNA, the CDR3 is TGTGCCAGCAGTCCAAGGACAGACTATGGCTACACCTTC. Translating gives CASSPRTDYGYTF.

The V and J genes are TRBV7-9 and TRBJ1-2; D gene ambiguous. CDR1 and CDR2 (germline): SEHNR, FQNEAQ (reference sequence). V gave up 6 bases and J gave up 8 bases, with 16 bases separating them. This CDR3 comprises 13 residues. CDR3 sequence: CASRLSGMDGYTF. CDR3 bases: TGTGCCAGCAGGTTGTCGGGAATGGACGGCTACACCTTC.

Concerning this clone: Other DNA sequences in the sample encode the same CDR3. The chain joins TRBV28 to TRBJ2-3, with D possibly TRBD2 on 6 matching bases. Looked up from germline, CDR1 is MDHEN and CDR2 is SYDVKM. CDR3 size: 15 residues. V lost 5 bases to trimming and J lost 3 bases, with 15 bases between them. As DNA, the CDR3 is TGTGCCAGCAGTACCTCCGGGAGTGGGACAGATACGCAGTATTTT. Translation gives CASSTSGSGTDTQYF.

The rearrangement joins TRBV28 to TRBJ2-5, with TRBD1 as a possible D gene (6 bases). The CDR3 is 15 residues long. CDR1 is MDHEN, CDR2 SYDVKM, per germline. The V end was cut by 5 bases, the J end by 3 bases, with 16 bases between. The DNA for the CDR3 is TGTGCCAGCAGTCCCCTCCAGGGGTATGAAGAGACCCAGTACTTC. Protein sequence: CASSPLQGYEETQYF.

A few counts support this clone. The chain combines TRBV4-3 with TRBJ2-5, with TRBD2 matching 8 bases. The V gene's germline CDR1 is LGHNA and CDR2 YSLEER. The CDR3 length is 14 residues. The J segment lost 5 bases and the V segment lost 3 bases, leaving 5 bases of the junction unmatched. The CDR3 coding sequence is TGCGCCAGCAGCCATTACGGGAGGGTGGAGACCCAGTACTTC. It translates to CASSHYGRVETQYF.

This clone was counted at least ten times. This chain uses TRBV18 with TRBJ2-7; 12 nucleotides align to TRBD1. The junction had 9 bases not matched to a gene; V was cut back by 3 bases and J by 6 bases. Germline CDR1 reads KGHSH; CDR2 reads LQKENI. The CDR3 totals 16 residues. Here the CDR3 DNA reads TGTGCCAGCTCACCGGCGGGACAGGGGGCGGCCTCCGAGCAGTACTTC. Amino acid sequence: CASSPAGQGAASEQYF.

This clone has a count of ten or more. The chain employs TRBV29-1 and TRBJ2-2; D call uncertain. The CDR3 covers 14 residues. Trimming stripped 8 bases from V and 1 base from J, with 14 bases between. Per germline, CDR1 SQVTM and CDR2 ANQGSEA. CDR3 sequence reads: CSSRVGKNTGELFF. The CDR3 DNA reads TGCAGCTCCCGGGTAGGGAAGAACACCGGGGAGCTGTTTTTT.

The chain has TRBV18 and TRBJ2-1; unclear D gene. Germline V CDR1 and CDR2: KGHSH, LQKENI. This CDR3 has 13 residues. V dropped 0 bases and J dropped 7 bases, with 7 bases sitting between them. The DNA of the CDR3 is TGTGCCAGCTCACCACCGGTCCGGAATGAGCAGTTCTTC. Encoded protein: CASSPPVRNEQFF.

This clone was detected only a few times. This rearrangement joins TRBV7-9 to TRBJ1-4; D gene uncertain. Looked up from germline, CDR1 is SEHNR and CDR2 is FQNEAQ (reference sequence). This CDR3 spans 15 amino acids. V was cut by 0 bases and J by 3 bases, with 8 bases left in between. The chain's CDR3 is CASSLAGRANEKLFF. The CDR3 DNA sequence: TGTGCCAGCAGCTTAGCCGGAAGAGCTAATGAAAAACTGTTTTTT.